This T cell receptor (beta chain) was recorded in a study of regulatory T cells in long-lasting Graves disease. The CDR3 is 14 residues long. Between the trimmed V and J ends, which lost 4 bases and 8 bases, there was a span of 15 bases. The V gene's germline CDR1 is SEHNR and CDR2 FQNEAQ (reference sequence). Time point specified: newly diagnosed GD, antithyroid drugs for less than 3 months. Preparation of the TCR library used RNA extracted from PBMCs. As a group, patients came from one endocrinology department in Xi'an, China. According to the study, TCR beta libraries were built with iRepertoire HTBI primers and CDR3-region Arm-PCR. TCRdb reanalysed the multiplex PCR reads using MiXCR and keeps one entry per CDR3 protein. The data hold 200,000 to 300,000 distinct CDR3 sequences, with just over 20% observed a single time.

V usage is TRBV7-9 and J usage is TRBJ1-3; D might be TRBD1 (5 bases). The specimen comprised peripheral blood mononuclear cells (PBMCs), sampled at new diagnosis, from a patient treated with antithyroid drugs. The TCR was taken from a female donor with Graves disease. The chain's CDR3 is CASSSVRGRYTIYF. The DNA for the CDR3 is TGTGCCAGCAGCTCCGTCCGGGGCAGGTACACCATATATTTT. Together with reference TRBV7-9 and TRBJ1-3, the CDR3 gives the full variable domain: DTGVSQNPRHKITKRGQNVTFRCDPISEHNRLYWYRQTLGQGPEFLTYFQNEAQLEKSRLLSDRFSAERPKGSFSTLEIQRTEQGDSAMYLCASSSVRGRYTIYFGEGSWLTVV.